This T cell receptor (beta chain) was recovered during a study of cytomegalovirus exposure and HLA in healthy donors. Amplification used 60 Vbeta primers and 13 Jbeta primers. Repertoires were generated with immunoSEQ multiplex PCR, while TCRdb's copy carries only in-frame clones and drops some. The repertoire has 150,000 to 250,000 clones, roughly 72% of them found once; the top ten carry 1.5% to 2%. This clone occurred once. What it binds is not known. Germline V gene lookup returns CDR1 LGHNA and CDR2 YNFKEQ. The V end lost 4 bases, the J end lost 7 bases, and 8 bases lay between the germline ends. CDR3 size: 13 residues. General study points: A later analysis linked a missense variant in DCLRE1C to the trimming of TCR beta V and J genes.

The rearrangement joins TRBV4-2 to TRBJ1-6; no clear D gene. The receptor was derived from a young man in good health and CMV-seronegative. Sequenced material: PBMCs. The CDR3 sequence is CASSPPPNSPLHF. CDR3 nucleotides: TGTGCCAGCAGCCCCCCCCCAAATTCACCCCTCCACTTT.